Listed below are T cell receptor beta chains from one sample, sequenced in a study of blood T cell repertoires in COVID-19. Clones were read by immunoSEQ multiplex PCR, and TCRdb kept only the in-frame ones, dropping some. This sample yields some 65,000 clones, of which about four fifths are seen a single time; about a tenth belongs to the top ten. The sequenced material came from peripheral blood. The receptors were gathered from a human donor in a cohort sampled during active COVID-19. The CDR3 runs from the conserved cysteine through the conserved F or W. A D gene is named only where the DNA matches it firmly. Only some rows state a clone size, as once, few, many or a class for expanded clones.

>.|TRBD1|TRBV28|TRBJ2-7
TGTGCCAGCAGTCCCGGGACAGGGGACTTTGTTGAGCAGTACTTC
CASSPGTGDFVEQYF
>.|TRBD2|TRBV11-2|TRBJ2-7
TGTGCCAGCAGCTCCTCCGGACTAGCGGGAGACTACGAGCAGTACTTC
CASSSSGLAGDYEQYF
>.|.|TRBV7-3|TRBJ2-5
TGTGCCAGCAGCTTAACGGGCCTAGCGTCCCAAGAGACCCAGTACTTC
CASSLTGLASQETQYF
>.|TRBD2|TRBV5-1|TRBJ2-5
TGCGCCAGCAGCCACGGGGCCAGCGGGAGGGCATTGGAGACCCAGTACTTC
CASSHGASGRALETQYF
>.|TRBD2|TRBV2|TRBJ2-2
TGTGCCAGCAGGAAACTAGCGGGAACGGTTGACGCAGGGCTGTTTTTT
CASRKLAGTVDAGLFF
>.|TRBD1|TRBV10-3|TRBJ1-5
TGTGCCATCAGAGGGGACAGCTACAATCAGCCCCAGCATTTT
CAIRGDSYNQPQHF
>.|.|TRBV11-2|TRBJ2-1
TGTGCCAGCAGCTTATCGGGAAGGAGGATTTACAATGAGCAGTTCTTC
CASSLSGRRIYNEQFF
>.|TRBD1|TRBV28|TRBJ2-7
TGTGCCAGCACTAGGACAGGGGGCTACGAGCAGTACTTC
CASTRTGGYEQYF
>medium-sized|TRBD1|TRBV19|TRBJ1-6
TGTGCCAGTAGTGAACCGGGACAGGGGAATTCACCCCTCCACTTT
CASSEPGQGNSPLHF
>few|TRBD1|TRBV5-3|TRBJ2-7
TGTGCCAGAAGTTTGATGATAGGACAGGGGAGTTTAGGCGAGCAGTACTTC
CARSLMIGQGSLGEQYF
>.|TRBD1|TRBV9|TRBJ2-3
TGTGCCAGCAGCGCGCAGGGGGCTCGGACCACAGATACGCAGTATTTT
CASSAQGARTTDTQYF
>.|TRBD1|TRBV10-2|TRBJ1-5
TGCGCCAGCAGTGAGTTCCAGGGGGCGGGCAATCAGCCCCAGCATTTT
CASSEFQGAGNQPQHF
>.|TRBD2|TRBV7-2|TRBJ2-3
TGTGCCAGCAGTCGAGGGGTAGCGGGAGCCGTTACGCAGTATTTT
CASSRGVAGAVTQYF
>.|.|TRBV5-4|TRBJ2-6
TGTGCCAGCAGCTTGGCCCGCGGCCAGGGGGCCAACGTCCTGACTTTC
CASSLARGQGANVLTF
>.|.|TRBV9|TRBJ1-4
TGTGCCAGCAGCGGGGAAGGACTTAATGAAAAACTGTTTTTT
CASSGEGLNEKLFF
>few|TRBD1|TRBV9|TRBJ1-1
TGTGCCAGCAGCCAACGACAGGGGGCAGGGACTGAAGCTTTCTTT
CASSQRQGAGTEAFF
>.|TRBD1|TRBV5-6|TRBJ2-5
TGTGCCAGCAGCTTTGGGACAGGGGGCGCGAAGGAGACCCAGTACTTC
CASSFGTGGAKETQYF
>.|TRBD2|TRBV3-1/TRBV3-2|TRBJ2-7
TGTGCCAGCCCCCAGGGAGGGTACGAGCAGTACTTC
CASPQGGYEQYF
>.|.|TRBV9|TRBJ1-4
TGTGCCAGCAGCCTCGCACGGGGAACTAATGAAAAACTGTTTTTT
CASSLARGTNEKLFF
>.|TRBD1|TRBV28|TRBJ2-7
TGTGCCAGCAGCCTCCGAGGGGGCCGGTACGAGCAGTACTTC
CASSLRGGRYEQYF
>.|.|TRBV5-4|TRBJ1-2
TGTGCCAGCAGCTTGGACCCGACTCGGAACTATGGCTACACCTTC
CASSLDPTRNYGYTF
>.|TRBD2|TRBV19|TRBJ2-7
TGTGCCAGTAGTATAGTTACTAGCGGGAGGACCTACGAGCAGTACTTC
CASSIVTSGRTYEQYF
>.|TRBD1|TRBV27|TRBJ2-5
TGTGCCAGCAGGACAGGGGGTGGCAAGACCCAGTACTTC
CASRTGGGKTQYF
>.|TRBD2|TRBV20-1|TRBJ2-1
TGCAGTGCTAGTCCCCCCCAGGCAGCGGGAGCTTCCAATGAGCAGTTCTTC
CSASPPQAAGASNEQFF
>.|.|TRBV30|TRBJ2-5
TGTGCCTGGGGAGGAAGCCGGGGAGAGACCCAGTACTTC
CAWGGSRGETQYF
>.|TRBD1|TRBV7-2|TRBJ2-7
TGTGCCAGCAGCTTAGGACCCCCGGGACAGGGCTACGAGCAGTACTTC
CASSLGPPGQGYEQYF
>few|.|TRBV27|TRBJ2-7
TGTGCCAGCAGTTCGCCGGGTCTAACCTACGAGCAGTACTTC
CASSSPGLTYEQYF
>.|TRBD2|TRBV28|TRBJ2-3
TGTGCCAGCGAAATAGCGGGGCGCGGCACAGATACGCAGTATTTT
CASEIAGRGTDTQYF
>.|.|TRBV5-4|TRBJ1-2
TGTGCCAGCAGTCCTACAGGGTTTTCGGGGTATGGCTACACCTTC
CASSPTGFSGYGYTF
>.|.|TRBV18|TRBJ2-5
TGTGCCAGCTCCCCTTGGGAGGAAGAGACCCAGTACTTC
CASSPWEEETQYF
>.|TRBD2|TRBV7-2|TRBJ2-5
TGTGCCAGCAGCTTAGACGTAGCGGGAGAGACCCAGTACTTC
CASSLDVAGETQYF
>.|TRBD1|TRBV5-1|TRBJ1-1
TGCGCCTCCAGACAGGGACAGTCGAACACTGAAGCTTTCTTT
CASRQGQSNTEAFF
>.|.|TRBV21-1|TRBJ1-5
TGTGCCAGCAGCGGGGGGACAGGGAGGCGGCCCCAGCATTTT
CASSGGTGRRPQHF
>.|TRBD1|TRBV3-1/TRBV3-2|TRBJ2-1
TGTGCCAGCAGCCCGGGGACAGGGCGGTACAATGAGCAGTTCTTC
CASSPGTGRYNEQFF
>.|.|TRBV29-1|TRBJ2-1
TGCAGCGTTGGGAGGGGGCGCGCCAATGAGCAGTTCTTC
CSVGRGRANEQFF
>.|.|TRBV7-3|TRBJ2-1
TGTGCCAGCAGCCCATCTAGGGCGGGGGAGCAGTTCTTC
CASSPSRAGEQFF
>.|TRBD1|TRBV2|TRBJ1-2
TGTGCCAGCAGCGGACAGGGTCCTAACTATGGCTACACCTTC
CASSGQGPNYGYTF
>.|.|TRBV7-8|TRBJ2-7
TGTGCCAGCAGCTTAGTGCCGGGGGCCTACGAGCAGTACTTC
CASSLVPGAYEQYF
>.|.|TRBV2|TRBJ2-7
TGTGCCAGCAGTGTCTTGACTTCGGAGCAGTACTTC
CASSVLTSEQYF
>.|TRBD2|TRBV11-3|TRBJ2-7
TGTGCCAGCAGCTCGGGACTAGCGGGAGTCTACGAGCAGTACTTC
CASSSGLAGVYEQYF